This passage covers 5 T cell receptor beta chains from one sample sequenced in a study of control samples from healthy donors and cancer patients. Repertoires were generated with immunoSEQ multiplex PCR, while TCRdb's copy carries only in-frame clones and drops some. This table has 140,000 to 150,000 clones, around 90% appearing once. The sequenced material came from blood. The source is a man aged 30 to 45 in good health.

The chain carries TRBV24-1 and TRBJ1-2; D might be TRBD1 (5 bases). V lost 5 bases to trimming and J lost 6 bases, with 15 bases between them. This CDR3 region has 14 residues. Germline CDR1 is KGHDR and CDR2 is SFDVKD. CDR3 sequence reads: CATSGHGGDDGYTF. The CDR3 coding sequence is TGTGCCACCAGTGGCCACGGGGGTGACGATGGCTACACCTTC.

Written as DNA, the CDR3 is TGCAGTGCTAGTAGTGGATCCTACAATGAGCAGTTCTTC. It is translated as CSASSGSYNEQFF. V usage is TRBV20-1 and J usage is TRBJ2-1; D gene unclear. V lost 3 bases to trimming and J lost 1 base, with 7 bases between them. Germline lookup yields CDR1 DFQATT and CDR2 SNEGSKA (reference sequence). The CDR3 consists of 13 residues.

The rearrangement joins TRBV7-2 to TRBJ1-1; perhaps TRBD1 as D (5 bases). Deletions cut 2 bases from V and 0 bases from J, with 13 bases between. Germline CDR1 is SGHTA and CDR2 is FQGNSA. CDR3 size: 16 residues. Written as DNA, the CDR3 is TGTGCCAGCAGCTTATCGGGGGGAAGGGTGAACACTGAAGCTTTCTTT. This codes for CASSLSGGRVNTEAFF.

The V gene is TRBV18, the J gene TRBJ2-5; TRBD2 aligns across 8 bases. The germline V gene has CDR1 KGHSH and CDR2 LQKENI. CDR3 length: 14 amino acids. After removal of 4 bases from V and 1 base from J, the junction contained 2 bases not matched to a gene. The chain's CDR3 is CASSHGLAQETQYF. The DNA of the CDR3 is TGTGCCAGCTCACACGGACTAGCCCAAGAGACCCAGTACTTC.

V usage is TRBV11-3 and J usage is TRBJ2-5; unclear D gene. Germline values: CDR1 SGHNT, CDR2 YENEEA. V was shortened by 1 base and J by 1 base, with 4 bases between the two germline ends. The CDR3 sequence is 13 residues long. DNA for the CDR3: TGTGCCAGCAGCTTAGGTGGCCAAGAGACCCAGTACTTC. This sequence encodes CASSLGGQETQYF.